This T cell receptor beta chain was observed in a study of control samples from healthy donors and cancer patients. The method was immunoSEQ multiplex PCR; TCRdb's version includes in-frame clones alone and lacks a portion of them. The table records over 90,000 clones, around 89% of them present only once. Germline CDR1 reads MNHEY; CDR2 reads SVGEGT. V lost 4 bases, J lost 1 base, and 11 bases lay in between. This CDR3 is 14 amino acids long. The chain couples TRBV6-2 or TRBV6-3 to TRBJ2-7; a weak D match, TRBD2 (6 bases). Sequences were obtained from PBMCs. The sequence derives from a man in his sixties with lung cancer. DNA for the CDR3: TGTGCCAGCAGTTTGGGGGGTCTGTCCTACGAGCAGTACGTC. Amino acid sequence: CASSLGGLSYEQYV.